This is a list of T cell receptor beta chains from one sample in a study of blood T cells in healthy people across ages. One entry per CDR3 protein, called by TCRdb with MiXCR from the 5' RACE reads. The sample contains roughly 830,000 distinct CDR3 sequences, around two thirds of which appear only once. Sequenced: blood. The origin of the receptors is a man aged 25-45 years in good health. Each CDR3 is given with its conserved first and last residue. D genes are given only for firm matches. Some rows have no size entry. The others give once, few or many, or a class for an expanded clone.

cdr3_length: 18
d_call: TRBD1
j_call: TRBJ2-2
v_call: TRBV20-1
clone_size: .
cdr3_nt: TGCAGTGCTAGAGATATAGACAGGGCGGAATGGACCACCGGGGAGCTGTTTTTT
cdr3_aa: CSARDIDRAEWTTGELFF

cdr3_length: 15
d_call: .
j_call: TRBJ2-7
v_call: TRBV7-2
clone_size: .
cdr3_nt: TGTGCCAGCAGCGCCTACAACCTAATCGGGTACGAGCAGTACTTC
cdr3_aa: CASSAYNLIGYEQYF

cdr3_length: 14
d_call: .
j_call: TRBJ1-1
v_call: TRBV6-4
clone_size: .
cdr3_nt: TGTGCCAGCAGTGAACAGGAGCATGGCACTGAAGCTTTCTTT
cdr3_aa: CASSEQEHGTEAFF

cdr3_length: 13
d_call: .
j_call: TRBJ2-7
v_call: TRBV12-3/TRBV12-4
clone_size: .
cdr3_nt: TGTGCCAGCAGTGCCGGGACGATCTACGAGCAGTACTTC
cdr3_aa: CASSAGTIYEQYF

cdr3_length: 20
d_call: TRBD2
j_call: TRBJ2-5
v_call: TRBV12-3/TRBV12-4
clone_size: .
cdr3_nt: TGTGCCAGCAGTCCCTGGGGGGAGCGGGGCCGCACATCACTCCAAGAGACCCAGTACTTC
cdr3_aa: CASSPWGERGRTSLQETQYF

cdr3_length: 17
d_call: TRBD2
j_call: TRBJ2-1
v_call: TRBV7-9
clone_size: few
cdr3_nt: TGTGCCAGCAGCTTCCGAGCGGGGGAGAACTCCTACAATGAGCAGTTCTTC
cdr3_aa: CASSFRAGENSYNEQFF

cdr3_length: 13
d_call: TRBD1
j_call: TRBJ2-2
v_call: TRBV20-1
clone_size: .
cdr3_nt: TGCAGTGCCGGACAGGGAAGAACCGGGGAGCTGTTTTTT
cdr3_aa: CSAGQGRTGELFF

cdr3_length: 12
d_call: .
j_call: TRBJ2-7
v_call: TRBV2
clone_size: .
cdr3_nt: TGTGCCAGCAGTTTTGGGACACCCGAGCAGTACTTC
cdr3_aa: CASSFGTPEQYF

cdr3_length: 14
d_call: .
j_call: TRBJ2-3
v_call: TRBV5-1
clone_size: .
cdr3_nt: TGCGCCAGCAGCTTACGACACAGCACAGATACGCAGTATTTT
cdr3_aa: CASSLRHSTDTQYF

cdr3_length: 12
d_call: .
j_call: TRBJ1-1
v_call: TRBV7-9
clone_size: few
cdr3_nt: TGTGCCAGCAGCGGACAGAACACTGAAGCTTTCTTT
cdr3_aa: CASSGQNTEAFF

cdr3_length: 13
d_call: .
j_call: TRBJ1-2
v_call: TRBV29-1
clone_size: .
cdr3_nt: TGCAGCGTCCCAGCCGGGCGCTACTATGGCTACACCTTC
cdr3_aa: CSVPAGRYYGYTF

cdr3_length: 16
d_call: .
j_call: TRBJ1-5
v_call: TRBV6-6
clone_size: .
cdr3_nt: TGTGCCAGCAGTTACTCGATCTTACAACTTAATCAGCCCCAGCATTTT
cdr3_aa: CASSYSILQLNQPQHF

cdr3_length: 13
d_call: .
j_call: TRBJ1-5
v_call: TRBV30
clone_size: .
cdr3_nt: TGTGCCTGGAGTCCCGCGAGGGATCAGCCCCAGCATTTT
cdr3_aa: CAWSPARDQPQHF

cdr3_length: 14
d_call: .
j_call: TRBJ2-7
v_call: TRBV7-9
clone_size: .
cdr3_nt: TGTGCCAGCAGCTTAGCGCCGTCCTCCTACGAGCAGTACTTC
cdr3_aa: CASSLAPSSYEQYF

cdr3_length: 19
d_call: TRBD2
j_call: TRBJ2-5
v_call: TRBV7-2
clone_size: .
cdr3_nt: TGTGCCAGCAGCAGGGGACTAGCGGGGGGCCCGAATTCCGAAGAGACCCAGTACTTC
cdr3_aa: CASSRGLAGGPNSEETQYF

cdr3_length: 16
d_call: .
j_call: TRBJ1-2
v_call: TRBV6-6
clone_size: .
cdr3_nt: TGTGCCAGCAGTTACTCCCAGGGTCCTCTTAACTATGGCTACACCTTC
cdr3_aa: CASSYSQGPLNYGYTF

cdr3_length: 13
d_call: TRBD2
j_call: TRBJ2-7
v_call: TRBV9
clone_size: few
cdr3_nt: TGTGCCAGCAGCGTAGGTAGCGGGCAAGAGCAGTACTTC
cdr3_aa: CASSVGSGQEQYF

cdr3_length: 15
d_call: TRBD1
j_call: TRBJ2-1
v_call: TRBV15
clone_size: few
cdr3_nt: TGTGCCACCAGCACCGGGGACAGAGCCTACAATGAGCAGTTCTTC
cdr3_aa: CATSTGDRAYNEQFF

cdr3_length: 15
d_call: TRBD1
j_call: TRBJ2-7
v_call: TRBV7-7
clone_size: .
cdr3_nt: TGTGCTAGCAGCTTAGCCAGGGGGCTGAAACAGACCCAGTATTTC
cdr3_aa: CASSLARGLKQTQYF

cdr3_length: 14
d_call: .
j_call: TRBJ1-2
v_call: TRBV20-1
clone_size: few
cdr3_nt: TGCAGTGCTAGAGATGAACAGGAAAACTATGGCTACACCTTC
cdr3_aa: CSARDEQENYGYTF

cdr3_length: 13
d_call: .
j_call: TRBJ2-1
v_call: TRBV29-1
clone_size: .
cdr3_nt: TGCAGCTCGGAGGTAGACAGGTACAATGAGCAGTTCTTC
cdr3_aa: CSSEVDRYNEQFF

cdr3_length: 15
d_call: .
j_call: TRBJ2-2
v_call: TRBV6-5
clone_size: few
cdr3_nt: TGTGCCAGCAGTTACTCGACTGTCGGGGCCGGGGAGCTGTTTTTT
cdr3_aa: CASSYSTVGAGELFF

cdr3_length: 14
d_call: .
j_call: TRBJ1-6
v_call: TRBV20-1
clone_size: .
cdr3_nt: TGCAGTGCTAGAGATAACCTTAGGGGATCACCCCTCCACTTT
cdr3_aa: CSARDNLRGSPLHF

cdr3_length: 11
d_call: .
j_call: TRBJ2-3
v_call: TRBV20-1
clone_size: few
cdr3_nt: TGCAGTGCTTACCCCCAAGATACGCAGTATTTT
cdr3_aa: CSAYPQDTQYF

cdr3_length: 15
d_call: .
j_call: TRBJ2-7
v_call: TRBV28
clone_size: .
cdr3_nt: TGTGCCAGCAGCCTAATCCGGGACTGGGATTACGAGCAGTACTTC
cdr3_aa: CASSLIRDWDYEQYF

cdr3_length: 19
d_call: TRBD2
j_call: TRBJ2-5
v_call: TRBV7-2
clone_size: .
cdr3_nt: TGTGCCAGCAGCTTACAGGCTGGCCCGGGACTAGCGGCTCAAGAGACCCAGTACTTC
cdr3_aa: CASSLQAGPGLAAQETQYF

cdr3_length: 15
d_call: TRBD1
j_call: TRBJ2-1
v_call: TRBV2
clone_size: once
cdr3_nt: TGTGCCAGCAGCCGGGACAGGGGGTATTCCAATGAGCAGTTCTTC
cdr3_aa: CASSRDRGYSNEQFF

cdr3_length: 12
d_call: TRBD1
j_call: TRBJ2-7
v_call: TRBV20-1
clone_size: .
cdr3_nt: TGCAGCGGACAGGGGGCAATTTACGAGCAGTACTTC
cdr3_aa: CSGQGAIYEQYF

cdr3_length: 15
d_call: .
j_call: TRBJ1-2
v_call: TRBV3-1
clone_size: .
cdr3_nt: TGTGCCAGCAGCCAAGCCCAGTCTACTCTTTATGGCTACACCTTC
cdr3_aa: CASSQAQSTLYGYTF

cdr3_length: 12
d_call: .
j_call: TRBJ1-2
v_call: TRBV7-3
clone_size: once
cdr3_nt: TGTGCCAGCAGCTTTGTGACGGGAGGCTACACCTTC
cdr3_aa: CASSFVTGGYTF

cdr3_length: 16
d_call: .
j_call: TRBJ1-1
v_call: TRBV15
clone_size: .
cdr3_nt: TGTGCCACCAGCGGGGTCCACCGGACCTTGAACACTGAAGCTTTCTTT
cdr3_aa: CATSGVHRTLNTEAFF

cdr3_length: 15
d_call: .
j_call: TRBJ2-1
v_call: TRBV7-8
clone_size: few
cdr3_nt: TGTGCCAGCAGCCTCCGACTGACCATGAGGGATGAGCAGTTCTTC
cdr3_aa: CASSLRLTMRDEQFF

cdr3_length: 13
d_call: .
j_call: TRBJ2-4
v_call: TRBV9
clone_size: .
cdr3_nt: TGTGCCAGCAGCGTAGATGGGGGGTCCATTCAGTACTTC
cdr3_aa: CASSVDGGSIQYF

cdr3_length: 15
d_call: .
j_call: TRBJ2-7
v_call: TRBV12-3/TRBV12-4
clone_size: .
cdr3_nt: TGTGCCAGCAGTTTAGGCCGGATTGGAACCTACGAGCAGTACTTC
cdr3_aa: CASSLGRIGTYEQYF

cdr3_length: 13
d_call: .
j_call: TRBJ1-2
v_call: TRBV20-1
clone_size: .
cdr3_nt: TGCAGTGCTAGAGATAGGCCACGGAGTGGCTACACCTTC
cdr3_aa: CSARDRPRSGYTF

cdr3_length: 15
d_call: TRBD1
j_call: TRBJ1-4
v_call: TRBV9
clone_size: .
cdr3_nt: TGTGCCAGCAGCGGGCAGGGACAGTGGAATGAAAAACTGTTTTTT
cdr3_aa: CASSGQGQWNEKLFF

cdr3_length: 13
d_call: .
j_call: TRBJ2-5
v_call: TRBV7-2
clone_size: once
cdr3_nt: TGTGCCAGCAACGGGGACCGCTGGGAGGCCCAGTACTTC
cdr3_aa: CASNGDRWEAQYF

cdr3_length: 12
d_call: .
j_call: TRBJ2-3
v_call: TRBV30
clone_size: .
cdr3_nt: TGTGCCTGGAGGGGGGTAGAGGATACGCAGTATTTT
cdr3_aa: CAWRGVEDTQYF

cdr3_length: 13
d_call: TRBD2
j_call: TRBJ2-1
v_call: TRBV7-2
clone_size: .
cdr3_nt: TGTGCCACCAGGGTTGCGGGGGTGAATGAGCAGTTCTTC
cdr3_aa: CATRVAGVNEQFF

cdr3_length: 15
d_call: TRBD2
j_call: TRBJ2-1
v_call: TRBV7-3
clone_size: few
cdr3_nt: TGTGCCAGCAGTCCTCCTGGGACTAGTGGCAATGAGCAGTTCTTC
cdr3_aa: CASSPPGTSGNEQFF

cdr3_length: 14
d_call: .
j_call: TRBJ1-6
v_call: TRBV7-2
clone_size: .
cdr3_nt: TGTGCCAGCAGCTTAGGACAACCATACTCACCCCTCCACTTT
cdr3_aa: CASSLGQPYSPLHF

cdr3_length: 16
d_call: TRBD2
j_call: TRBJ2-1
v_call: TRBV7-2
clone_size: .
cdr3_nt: TGTGCCAGCAGCGACCCTAGCGGGGGGGCACATAATGAGCAGTTCTTC
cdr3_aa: CASSDPSGGAHNEQFF

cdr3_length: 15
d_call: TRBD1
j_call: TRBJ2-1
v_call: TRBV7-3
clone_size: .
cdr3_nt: TGTGCCAGCAGCCCCGCCGGGACAGGGCACAATGAGCAGTTCTTC
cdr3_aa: CASSPAGTGHNEQFF

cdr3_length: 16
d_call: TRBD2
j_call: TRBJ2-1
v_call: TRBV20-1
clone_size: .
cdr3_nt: TGCAGTGCCAACCAGCGGGGGGCAAGCTCCTACAATGAGCAGTTCTTC
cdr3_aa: CSANQRGASSYNEQFF

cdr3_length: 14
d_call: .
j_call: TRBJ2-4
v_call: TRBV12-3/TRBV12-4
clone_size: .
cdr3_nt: TGTGCCAGCAGTTACAGGGAGACCAAAAACATTCAGTACTTC
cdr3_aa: CASSYRETKNIQYF